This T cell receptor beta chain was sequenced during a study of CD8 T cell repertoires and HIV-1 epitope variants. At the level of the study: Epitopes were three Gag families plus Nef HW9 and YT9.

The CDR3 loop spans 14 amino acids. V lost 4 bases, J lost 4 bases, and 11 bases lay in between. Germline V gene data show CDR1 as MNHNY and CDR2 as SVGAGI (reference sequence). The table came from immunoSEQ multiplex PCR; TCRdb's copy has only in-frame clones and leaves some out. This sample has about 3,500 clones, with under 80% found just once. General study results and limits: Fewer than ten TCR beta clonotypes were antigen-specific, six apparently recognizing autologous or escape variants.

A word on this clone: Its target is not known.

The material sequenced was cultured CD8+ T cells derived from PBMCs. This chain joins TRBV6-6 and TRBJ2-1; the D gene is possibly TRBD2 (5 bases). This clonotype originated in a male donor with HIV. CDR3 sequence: CASSSPTIYNEQFF. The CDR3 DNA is TGTGCCAGCAGTTCCCCGACTATTTACAATGAGCAGTTCTTC.